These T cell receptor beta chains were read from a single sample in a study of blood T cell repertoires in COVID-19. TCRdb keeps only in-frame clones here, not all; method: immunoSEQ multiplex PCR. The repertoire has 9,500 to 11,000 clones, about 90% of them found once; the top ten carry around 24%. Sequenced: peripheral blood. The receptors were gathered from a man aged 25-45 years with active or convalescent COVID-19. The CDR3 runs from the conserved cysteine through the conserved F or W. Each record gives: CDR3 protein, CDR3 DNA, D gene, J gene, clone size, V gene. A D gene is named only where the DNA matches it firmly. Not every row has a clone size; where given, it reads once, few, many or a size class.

CDR3aa: CASSLGSTDTQYF
CDR3nt: TGTGCCAGCAGCCTCGGTAGCACAGATACGCAGTATTTT
d_gene: NA
j_gene: TRBJ2-3
abundance: NA
v_gene: TRBV3-1/TRBV3-2

CDR3aa: CASSIPSGQFHMNTEAFF
CDR3nt: TGTGCCAGTAGTATACCATCGGGACAGTTCCACATGAACACTGAAGCTTTCTTT
d_gene: TRBD1
j_gene: TRBJ1-1
abundance: NA
v_gene: TRBV19

CDR3aa: CASSTHRIATYEQYF
CDR3nt: TGTGCCAGCAGTACCCACAGGATCGCAACCTACGAGCAGTACTTC
d_gene: NA
j_gene: TRBJ2-7
abundance: NA
v_gene: TRBV6-5

CDR3aa: CASSPGTGIYNEQFF
CDR3nt: TGTGCCAGCAGCCCCGGGACAGGGATATACAATGAGCAGTTCTTC
d_gene: TRBD1
j_gene: TRBJ2-1
abundance: NA
v_gene: TRBV5-6

CDR3aa: CASSFHNEQFF
CDR3nt: TGTGCCAGCAGCTTCCATAATGAGCAGTTCTTC
d_gene: NA
j_gene: TRBJ2-1
abundance: NA
v_gene: TRBV11-2

CDR3aa: CASSQGLSRDNEQFF
CDR3nt: TGTGCCAGCAGCCAAGGGCTGTCCAGGGACAATGAGCAGTTCTTC
d_gene: NA
j_gene: TRBJ2-1
abundance: NA
v_gene: TRBV11-1

CDR3aa: CASSIWRGQGNEKLFF
CDR3nt: TGTGCCAGTAGTATCTGGCGGGGACAGGGAAATGAAAAACTGTTTTTT
d_gene: TRBD1
j_gene: TRBJ1-4
abundance: once
v_gene: TRBV19

CDR3aa: CAIRTRDTQYF
CDR3nt: TGTGCCATCAGGACTAGGGATACGCAGTATTTT
d_gene: NA
j_gene: TRBJ2-3
abundance: NA
v_gene: TRBV10-3

CDR3aa: CASSTGSQGYWVSGNTIYF
CDR3nt: TGTGCCAGCAGCACGGGATCTCAGGGGTATTGGGTCTCTGGAAACACCATATATTTT
d_gene: NA
j_gene: TRBJ1-3
abundance: once
v_gene: TRBV7-8

CDR3aa: CASSGTPYDEQFF
CDR3nt: TGCGCCAGCTCCGGGACTCCCTATGATGAGCAGTTCTTC
d_gene: NA
j_gene: TRBJ2-1
abundance: NA
v_gene: TRBV4-1

CDR3aa: CASSSVGGPNTEAFF
CDR3nt: TGCGCCAGCAGCTCGGTAGGGGGCCCGAACACTGAAGCTTTCTTT
d_gene: TRBD1
j_gene: TRBJ1-1
abundance: NA
v_gene: TRBV5-1

CDR3aa: CATSIRGNSPLHF
CDR3nt: TGTGCCACCAGCATCAGGGGTAATTCACCCCTCCACTTT
d_gene: NA
j_gene: TRBJ1-6
abundance: NA
v_gene: TRBV15

CDR3aa: CASSLGAPQSSYEQYF
CDR3nt: TGTGCCAGCAGCTTGGGGGCCCCACAAAGCTCCTACGAGCAGTACTTC
d_gene: NA
j_gene: TRBJ2-7
abundance: once
v_gene: TRBV5-5

CDR3aa: CASSERQGEGSHTF
CDR3nt: TGTGCCAGCAGTGAAAGACAGGGCGAGGGTTCCCACACCTTC
d_gene: TRBD1
j_gene: TRBJ1-2
abundance: NA
v_gene: TRBV6-1

CDR3aa: CASTPSGGSPLHF
CDR3nt: TGTGCCAGCACCCCTAGTGGGGGCTCACCCCTCCACTTT
d_gene: NA
j_gene: TRBJ1-6
abundance: NA
v_gene: TRBV12-3/TRBV12-4

CDR3aa: CASSLADRGDSPLHF
CDR3nt: TGCGCCAGCAGCTTGGCGGACAGGGGTGATTCACCCCTCCACTTT
d_gene: TRBD1
j_gene: TRBJ1-6
abundance: NA
v_gene: TRBV5-1

CDR3aa: CASSTQGRTEAFF
CDR3nt: TGTGCCAGCAGCACCCAGGGTCGCACTGAAGCTTTCTTT
d_gene: NA
j_gene: TRBJ1-1
abundance: NA
v_gene: TRBV11-2

CDR3aa: CASSLSLTEDLSGANVLTF
CDR3nt: TGTGCCAGCAGCTTATCTTTAACGGAGGATCTCTCTGGGGCCAACGTCCTGACTTTC
d_gene: NA
j_gene: TRBJ2-6
abundance: NA
v_gene: TRBV11-2

CDR3aa: CASRPLTGGKDGYTF
CDR3nt: TGTGCCAGTAGACCTTTAACAGGGGGCAAGGACGGCTACACCTTC
d_gene: TRBD1
j_gene: TRBJ1-2
abundance: NA
v_gene: TRBV19

CDR3aa: CASSLDVWDRVNTEAFF
CDR3nt: TGTGCCAGCAGCTTAGATGTTTGGGACAGGGTGAACACTGAAGCTTTCTTT
d_gene: TRBD1
j_gene: TRBJ1-1
abundance: NA
v_gene: TRBV11-2

CDR3aa: CASSIIGGGRETQYF
CDR3nt: TGTGCCAGTAGTATAATCGGGGGGGGCCGGGAGACCCAGTACTTC
d_gene: TRBD2
j_gene: TRBJ2-5
abundance: NA
v_gene: TRBV19

CDR3aa: CSGTLSYNEQFF
CDR3nt: TGCAGCGGGACACTCTCCTACAATGAGCAGTTCTTC
d_gene: NA
j_gene: TRBJ2-1
abundance: NA
v_gene: TRBV29-1

CDR3aa: CASSPNYGETNEKLFF
CDR3nt: TGTGCCAGCTCACCGAATTATGGAGAAACTAATGAAAAACTGTTTTTT
d_gene: NA
j_gene: TRBJ1-4
abundance: NA
v_gene: TRBV18

CDR3aa: CASRSGSGTEAFF
CDR3nt: TGTGCCAGCAGATCAGGGTCTGGAACTGAAGCTTTCTTT
d_gene: NA
j_gene: TRBJ1-1
abundance: NA
v_gene: TRBV6-5

CDR3aa: CASSMGLAGVETQYF
CDR3nt: TGTGCCAGCAGCATGGGACTAGCGGGGGTTGAGACCCAGTACTTC
d_gene: TRBD2
j_gene: TRBJ2-5
abundance: NA
v_gene: TRBV7-9

CDR3aa: CATSRQGSGANVLTF
CDR3nt: TGTGCCACCAGCAGACAGGGGTCTGGGGCCAACGTCCTGACTTTC
d_gene: NA
j_gene: TRBJ2-6
abundance: once
v_gene: TRBV15

CDR3aa: CASSQAVTGGTPQHF
CDR3nt: TGTGCCAGCAGCCAAGCGGTGACAGGTGGGACGCCCCAGCATTTT
d_gene: NA
j_gene: TRBJ1-5
abundance: NA
v_gene: TRBV4-2

CDR3aa: CASSQDSGVYGYTF
CDR3nt: TGTGCCAGCAGCCAAGATTCGGGGGTATATGGCTACACCTTC
d_gene: NA
j_gene: TRBJ1-2
abundance: NA
v_gene: TRBV3-1/TRBV3-2

CDR3aa: CASSGETGSYNEQFF
CDR3nt: TGCGCCAGCAGCGGGGAGACAGGTTCCTACAATGAGCAGTTCTTC
d_gene: NA
j_gene: TRBJ2-1
abundance: NA
v_gene: TRBV5-1

CDR3aa: CASSPPASNQPQHF
CDR3nt: TGTGCCAGCTCACCACCAGCTAGCAATCAGCCCCAGCATTTT
d_gene: NA
j_gene: TRBJ1-5
abundance: NA
v_gene: TRBV18

CDR3aa: CASSDTGREQYF
CDR3nt: TGCGCCAGCAGCGATACAGGGCGTGAGCAGTACTTC
d_gene: NA
j_gene: TRBJ2-7
abundance: NA
v_gene: TRBV5-1

CDR3aa: CASSDAARANEQFF
CDR3nt: TGCGCCAGCAGTGACGCGGCCAGGGCCAATGAGCAGTTCTTC
d_gene: NA
j_gene: TRBJ2-1
abundance: few
v_gene: TRBV10-1

CDR3aa: CATSRLIGELFF
CDR3nt: TGTGCCACCAGCAGACTTATCGGGGAGCTGTTTTTT
d_gene: NA
j_gene: TRBJ2-2
abundance: NA
v_gene: TRBV15

CDR3aa: CASSLLRDGYTF
CDR3nt: TGTGCCAGCAGCTTGCTTCGGGATGGCTACACCTTC
d_gene: NA
j_gene: TRBJ1-2
abundance: NA
v_gene: TRBV7-8

CDR3aa: CSASKTGGNTEAFF
CDR3nt: TGCAGTGCTAGTAAGACAGGGGGGAACACTGAAGCTTTCTTT
d_gene: TRBD1
j_gene: TRBJ1-1
abundance: NA
v_gene: TRBV20-1

CDR3aa: CASTPGQGAAWGEKLFF
CDR3nt: TGTGCCAGTACCCCGGGACAGGGCGCTGCGTGGGGTGAAAAACTGTTTTTT
d_gene: TRBD1
j_gene: TRBJ1-4
abundance: NA
v_gene: TRBV19

CDR3aa: CAWSSGRNYGYTF
CDR3nt: TGTGCCTGGAGTTCAGGGCGTAACTATGGCTACACCTTC
d_gene: NA
j_gene: TRBJ1-2
abundance: NA
v_gene: TRBV30

CDR3aa: CASSMTQGVGGELFF
CDR3nt: TGTGCCAGCAGTATGACCCAGGGGGTTGGCGGGGAGCTGTTTTTT
d_gene: TRBD1
j_gene: TRBJ2-2
abundance: NA
v_gene: TRBV27

CDR3aa: CASRHERELTEAFF
CDR3nt: TGCGCCAGCAGGCACGAAAGGGAGTTGACTGAAGCTTTCTTT
d_gene: NA
j_gene: TRBJ1-1
abundance: once
v_gene: TRBV4-1

CDR3aa: CASSRDTEAFF
CDR3nt: TGTGCCAGCAGCCGCGACACGGAAGCTTTCTTT
d_gene: NA
j_gene: TRBJ1-1
abundance: NA
v_gene: TRBV16

CDR3aa: CASSSAGGIIVGGYTF
CDR3nt: TGTGCCAGCAGCTCCGCAGGGGGCATAATCGTGGGTGGCTACACCTTC
d_gene: TRBD1
j_gene: TRBJ1-2
abundance: NA
v_gene: TRBV5-4

CDR3aa: CASSSTSGANEQFF
CDR3nt: TGTGCCAGCAGTTCGACTAGCGGGGCCAATGAGCAGTTCTTC
d_gene: TRBD2
j_gene: TRBJ2-1
abundance: NA
v_gene: TRBV27

CDR3aa: CASSLRLAGGPRNEQFF
CDR3nt: TGTGCCAGTAGTCTCCGGTTAGCGGGGGGGCCGCGGAATGAGCAGTTCTTC
d_gene: TRBD2
j_gene: TRBJ2-1
abundance: NA
v_gene: TRBV19